Below are 28 T cell receptor beta chains sequenced from a single sample in a study of identical twins. One entry per CDR3 protein, called by TCRdb with MiXCR from the 5' RACE reads. The table records 1.5 million to 2 million distinct CDR3 sequences, under 35% of them present only once. Sequencing used cord blood. The origin of the receptors is a newborn girl in good health.

This clonotype was counted between two and nine times. This sequence joins TRBV19 and TRBJ1-2, with D tentatively TRBD1 (6 bases). The CDR3 is made up of 13 amino acids. Germline lookup yields CDR1 LNHDA and CDR2 SQIVND (reference sequence). Trimming removed 7 bases from V and 6 bases from J, with 15 bases in between. The CDR3 DNA sequence: TGTGCCAGTACTCCAGACAGGCGAAATGGCTACACCTTC. It is translated as CASTPDRRNGYTF.

This clonotype was picked up a small number of times. The chain combines TRBV20-1 with TRBJ1-1; 10 bases fit TRBD1. Germline trimming cut 1 base from V and 5 bases from J; bases unmatched to any gene: 4. Germline V gives CDR1 DFQATT, CDR2 SNEGSKA (reference sequence). The CDR3 has 14 amino acids. For the CDR3, the DNA is TGCAGTGCTAGAGGAGGGGACAGGGGAACTGAAGCTTTCTTT. It translates to CSARGGDRGTEAFF.

This clonotype came up once. The chain joins TRBV19 to TRBJ2-3, with 11 bases identical to TRBD2. J was trimmed by 11 bases and V by 8 bases; bases with no gene match: 12. Germline values: CDR1 LNHDA, CDR2 SQIVND (reference sequence). The CDR3 is 14 amino acids. The CDR3 DNA sequence: TGTGCCAGTTCGACTAGCGGGACGGGGGGTGTGCAGTATTTT. It codes for CASSTSGTGGVQYF.

The chain recombines TRBV11-2 with TRBJ2-1; D gene uncertain. CDR3 size: 15 residues. The V gene's germline CDR1 is SGHAT and CDR2 FQNNGV. V lost 5 bases, J lost 0 bases, and 11 bases lay in between. Here the CDR3 DNA reads TGTGCCAGCAGCGAAGACCCCAGCTCCTACAATGAGCAGTTCTTC. Amino acid sequence: CASSEDPSSYNEQFF.

This clonotype was found a few times. Here the CDR3 reads CASSDVAGGPDYNEQFF. The CDR3 DNA sequence: TGTGCCAGCAGTGATGTAGCGGGAGGGCCAGACTACAATGAGCAGTTCTTC. The chain is built from TRBV25-1 and TRBJ2-1; 11 bases match TRBD2. The CDR3 spans 17 residues. Trimming removed 3 bases from V and 3 bases from J; junction bases left unmatched: 7. Germline V CDR1 and CDR2: MGHDK, SYGVNS. Filled out from reference TRBV25-1 and TRBJ2-1, the complete variable domain reads EADIYQTPRYLVIGTGKKITLECSQTMGHDKMYWYQQDPGMELHLIHYSYGVNSTEKGDLSSESTVSRIRTEHFPLTLESARPSHTSQYLCASSDVAGGPDYNEQFFGPGTRLTVL.

This clonotype appeared a few times. The chain has TRBV3-1 and TRBJ1-1; no clear D gene. Trimming removed 5 bases at V and 1 base at J, with 8 bases between. Germline V CDR1 and CDR2: LGHDT, YNNKEL (reference sequence). This CDR3 is built from 13 residues. This CDR3 reads CASSGVENTEAFF. The CDR3 DNA follows: TGTGCCAGCAGCGGGGTGGAGAACACTGAAGCTTTCTTT.

The chain recombines TRBV18 with TRBJ2-3, with D uncertain. Germline loops: CDR1 KGHSH, CDR2 LQKENI. V lost 2 bases, J lost 1 base, and 7 bases lay in between. This CDR3 has 14 residues. CDR3 sequence reads: CASSPEAGTDTQYF. CDR3 in DNA: TGTGCCAGCTCACCAGAGGCAGGCACAGATACGCAGTATTTT.

V gene TRBV14 combines with J gene TRBJ2-3; 8 bases align to TRBD2. Germline-derived CDR1 and CDR2 are SGHDN and FVKESK. V dropped 0 bases and J dropped 6; count of bases not matched to a gene: 11. The CDR3 contains 17 residues. The CDR3 nucleotides read TGTGCCAGCAGCCAAGATTGGTCGGGAGGGCCGAAGGATACGCAGTATTTT. It codes for CASSQDWSGGPKDTQYF.

The chain joins TRBV10-1 to TRBJ2-3; D is possibly TRBD2 (7 bases). The CDR3 is 14 amino acids. Germline assignment: CDR1 WNHNN and CDR2 SYGVQD (reference sequence). V was clipped by 7 bases and J by 4 bases, with 15 bases between them. The CDR3 region has the DNA TGCGCCAGCAATAACGGCGGGGGCCCAGATACGCAGTATTTT. This encodes CASNNGGGPDTQYF.

The chain is built from TRBV29-1 and TRBJ1-2; a weak D match, TRBD1 (6 bases). V lost 4 bases and J 8 bases, leaving 20 bases between the germline ends. This CDR3 has 14 amino acids. Looked up from germline, CDR1 is SQVTM and CDR2 is ANQGSEA. CDR3 DNA sequence: TGCAGCGTTGGCCCCGCAGGGGCTCGAGCCGGCTACACCTTC. This translates into CSVGPAGARAGYTF.

This clonotype was recorded many times. The chain recombines TRBV5-1 with TRBJ1-2, with D possibly TRBD1 on 6 matching bases. Trimming took off 4 bases at V and 6 bases at J, with 19 bases between the two ends. This CDR3 is built from 15 residues. Germline-derived CDR1 and CDR2 are SGHRS and YFSETQ. The CDR3 sequence is CASSRPTEGGDGYTF. The CDR3 DNA is TGCGCCAGCAGCAGACCGACAGAAGGGGGTGATGGCTACACCTTC.

Turning to this clonotype: A read error is likely, as this CDR3 ends without the conserved phenylalanine or tryptophan. V usage is TRBV7-9 and J usage is TRBJ2-1; D call uncertain. Trimming took off 1 base at V and 8 bases at J, with 12 bases between the two ends. Germline CDR1 is SEHNR and CDR2 is FQNEAQ (reference sequence). This CDR3 comprises 14 residues. CDR3 loop: CASSLGSGVDEQFS. DNA for the CDR3: TGTGCCAGCAGCTTAGGGTCAGGAGTGGATGAGCAGTTCTCC.

This clonotype was picked up a small number of times. The chain uses TRBV20-1 and TRBJ2-7; D is perhaps TRBD1 or TRBD2 (5 bases each). CDR3 length: 16 amino acids. V was trimmed by 0 bases and J by 4 bases, leaving 19 bases between them. Germline V gene lookup returns CDR1 DFQATT and CDR2 SNEGSKA (reference sequence). The CDR3 DNA is TGCAGTGCTAGAGATCGGTGGAGGCAGGGCAAGTACGAGCAGTACTTC. This translates into CSARDRWRQGKYEQYF.

The chain uses TRBV27 and TRBJ1-6; 8 bases map to TRBD1. Germline CDR1 reads MNHEY; CDR2 reads SMNVEV (reference sequence). This CDR3 comprises 16 residues. V was clipped by 4 bases and J by 3 bases; unmatched bases: 5. CDR3: CASSSHRGNYNSPLHF. In DNA, the CDR3 is TGTGCCAGCAGTTCCCACAGGGGGAACTATAATTCACCCCTCCACTTT.

In its sample, this clonotype was seen a few times. The chain recombines TRBV5-1 with TRBJ2-4; possible D gene TRBD1, 5 bases. Between the trimmed V and J ends, which lost 3 bases and 1 base, there was a span of 14 bases. CDR1 is SGHRS, CDR2 YFSETQ, per germline. The CDR3 extends over 16 amino acids. CDR3 protein: CASSWNRSAAKNIQYF. The CDR3 DNA reads as TGCGCCAGCAGCTGGAACAGGTCAGCGGCCAAAAACATTCAGTACTTC.

The rearrangement uses TRBV29-1 and TRBJ2-1; 7 bases line up with TRBD2. The V gene end was trimmed by 5 bases and the J gene end by 6 bases; junction bases not matched to a gene: 1. The germline CDR1 and CDR2 sequences are SQVTM and ANQGSEA. The CDR3 extends over 11 amino acids. This chain's CDR3 is CSVREANEQFF. DNA of the CDR3: TGCAGCGTTCGGGAGGCCAATGAGCAGTTCTTC.

This sequence joins TRBV6-1 and TRBJ1-2; D remains ambiguous. This CDR3 region has 14 residues. Trimming shortened V by 4 bases and J by 3 bases, and 12 bases separated the two germline ends. Germline assignment: CDR1 MNHNS and CDR2 SASEGT. This chain's CDR3 is CASSVEQRYYGYTF. The CDR3 DNA sequence: TGTGCCAGCAGTGTAGAGCAGAGGTACTATGGCTACACCTTC.

The rearrangement uses TRBV6-5 and TRBJ1-6, with D tentatively TRBD1 (6 bases). The V gene lost 6 bases and the J gene lost 7 bases, with 16 bases spanning the gap. Germline V lookup: CDR1 MNHEY, CDR2 SVGAGI. The CDR3 has 15 residues. CDR3 protein: CASRSSRGLNSPLHF. In DNA, the CDR3 is TGTGCCAGCAGATCATCCAGGGGCCTAAATTCACCCCTCCACTTT.

The sample holds a few counts of this clonotype. The chain recombines TRBV20-1 with TRBJ2-1; 7 nucleotides line up with TRBD2. The junction had 13 bases not matched to a gene; V was cut back by 6 bases and J by 5 bases. Germline V gene sequence: CDR1 DFQATT, CDR2 SNEGSKA (reference sequence). This CDR3 comprises 15 residues. The CDR3 region has the DNA TGCAGTGCCTCTCATTTCACGGGGGGACACAATGAGCAGTTCTTC. Protein: CSASHFTGGHNEQFF.

The chain joins TRBV25-1 to TRBJ1-6; D ambiguous. This CDR3 is built from 14 residues. Germline-derived CDR1 and CDR2 are MGHDK and SYGVNS. V was cut by 4 bases and J by 4 bases, with 8 bases left in between. Written as DNA, the CDR3 is TGTGCCAGCAGTGGTCCCCCATATAATTCACCCCTCCACTTT. Translation: CASSGPPYNSPLHF. The full variable domain, rest sourced from reference TRBV25-1 and TRBJ1-6, is EADIYQTPRYLVIGTGKKITLECSQTMGHDKMYWYQQDPGMELHLIHYSYGVNSTEKGDLSSESTVSRIRTEHFPLTLESARPSHTSQYLCASSGPPYNSPLHFGNGTRLTVT.

The rearrangement uses TRBV12-5 and TRBJ2-7; no reliable D call. Germline V CDR1 and CDR2: LGHNT, FRNRAP. V gave up 5 bases and J gave up 7 bases, with 9 bases separating them. The CDR3 loop spans 11 amino acids. Here the CDR3 reads CASGPLEEQYF. In DNA, the CDR3 is TGTGCTAGTGGTCCCCTGGAGGAGCAGTACTTC.

This chain connects TRBV20-1 to TRBJ2-4, with unresolved D. The germline V and J ends were trimmed by 6 bases and 4 bases, with 4 bases remaining between them. The germline gives CDR1 DFQATT, CDR2 SNEGSKA (reference sequence). The CDR3 has 10 amino acids. The CDR3 sequence: CSALKNIQYF. CDR3 nucleotides: TGCAGTGCGTTGAAAAACATTCAGTACTTC.

The chain couples TRBV4-1 to TRBJ2-5; TRBD2 agrees at 8 bases. The CDR3 is 13 amino acids. V shed 0 bases, J shed 11 bases, and the junction held 5 bases outside the gene matches. Germline assignment: CDR1 MGHRA and CDR2 YSYEKL. The CDR3: CASSQERTSRQYF. The CDR3 DNA reads as TGCGCCAGCAGCCAAGAGAGGACTAGCCGGCAGTACTTC.

The V gene is TRBV3-1, the J gene TRBJ2-5; 7 nucleotides agree with TRBD2. Losses at the gene ends were 2 bases for V and 11 bases for J; bases not matched to a gene: 8. Per the germline V gene, CDR1 is LGHDT and CDR2 is YNNKEL (reference sequence). The CDR3 runs to 13 residues. CDR3 amino acids: CASSQITVREQYF. DNA for the CDR3: TGTGCCAGCAGCCAAATAACAGTGCGGGAGCAGTACTTC.

This clonotype has only a few counts. V gene TRBV19 combines with J gene TRBJ1-4; 8 bases align to TRBD1. CDR1 is LNHDA, CDR2 SQIVND, per germline (reference sequence). V shed 10 bases and J 6 bases; nucleotides not matched to a gene: 13. The CDR3 is 15 amino acids. Here the CDR3 reads CAKSSPGQVDEKLFF. The CDR3, as DNA: TGTGCCAAGTCTTCCCCGGGACAGGTAGATGAAAAACTGTTTTTT.

This clonotype was picked up a small number of times. The rearrangement links TRBV28 to TRBJ1-2; 7 positions match TRBD1. V shed 6 bases, J shed 2 bases, and the junction held 9 bases outside the gene matches. Germline CDR1 is MDHEN and CDR2 is SYDVKM. The CDR3 runs 15 residues. In DNA, the CDR3 is TGTGCCAGCAGCCCGACAGGGCGGGGGAACTATGGCTACACCTTC. This gives the protein CASSPTGRGNYGYTF.

This clonotype was picked up a small number of times. Sequence at one end of the junction differs from germline and may be a read error. The chain couples TRBV10-3 to TRBJ2-1; D remains unclear. This CDR3 spans 16 amino acids. CDR1 and CDR2 (germline): ENHRY, SYGVKD. The CDR3 spells CAISESVGGSYSEQFF. The DNA for the CDR3 is TGTGCCATCAGTGAGTCGGTGGGCGGCTCGTACAGTGAGCAGTTCTTC.

This clonotype was seen at least ten times. J is TRBJ2-4 and V is TRBV3-1; a possible D gene is TRBD2 (5 bases). The CDR3 totals 14 residues. CDR1 is LGHDT and CDR2 is YNNKEL in the germline V gene (reference sequence). V gave up 5 bases and J gave up 6 bases, with 14 bases separating them. The CDR3 bases are TGTGCCAGCAGCTCCCCCGTCGGACTAAACATTCAGTACTTC. The encoded protein is CASSSPVGLNIQYF. The full variable domain, completed using reference TRBV3-1 and TRBJ2-4, is DTAVSQTPKYLVTQMGNDKSIKCEQNLGHDTMYWYKQDSKKFLKIMFSYNNKELIINETVPNRFSPKSPDKAHLNLHINSLELGDSAVYFCASSSPVGLNIQYFGAGTRLSVL.